The source of this T cell receptor (beta chain) is a study of OX40 agonist ivuxolimab in advanced cancers. Study at large: Those enrolled were 80% to 85% male, with a mean age of 60 years and ages from 23 to 79.

There are 11 residues in the CDR3. The germline V gene has CDR1 SNHLY and CDR2 FYNNEI. The V gene lost 6 bases and the J gene lost 8 bases, with 10 bases spanning the gap. This clone turned up a few times. Clones were read by immunoSEQ multiplex PCR, and TCRdb kept only the in-frame ones, dropping some. This sample yields approximately 35,000 clones, of which about 74% are seen a single time; 12% belongs to the top ten. The receptor's source is an adult with an advanced solid tumor such as melanoma, head and neck, liver or kidney cancer. J is TRBJ1-2 and V is TRBV2; D uncertain. Source: CD4+ or CD8+ T cells sorted from blood, taken in a trial of the OX40 agonist ivuxolimab. This CDR3 is CASSLRLGYTF. CDR3 in DNA: TGTGCCAGCAGCCTCCGCCTCGGCTACACCTTC.